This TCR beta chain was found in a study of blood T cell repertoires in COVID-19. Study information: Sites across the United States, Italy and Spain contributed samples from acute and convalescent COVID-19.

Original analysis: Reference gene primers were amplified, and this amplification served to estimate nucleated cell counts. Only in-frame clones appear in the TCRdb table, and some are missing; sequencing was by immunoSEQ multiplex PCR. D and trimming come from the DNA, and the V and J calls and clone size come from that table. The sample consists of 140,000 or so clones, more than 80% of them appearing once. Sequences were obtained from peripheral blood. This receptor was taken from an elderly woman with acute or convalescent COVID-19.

CDR3 protein: CASSGQGASDTQYF. CDR3 bases: TGTGCCAGCAGCGGACAGGGGGCCTCAGATACGCAGTATTTT. The V call is TRBV9, the J call TRBJ2-3, with TRBD1 matching 10 bases. After removal of 3 bases from V and 4 bases from J, the junction contained 2 bases not matched to a gene. The germline V gene has CDR1 SGDLS and CDR2 YYNGEE. This CDR3 has 14 amino acids.